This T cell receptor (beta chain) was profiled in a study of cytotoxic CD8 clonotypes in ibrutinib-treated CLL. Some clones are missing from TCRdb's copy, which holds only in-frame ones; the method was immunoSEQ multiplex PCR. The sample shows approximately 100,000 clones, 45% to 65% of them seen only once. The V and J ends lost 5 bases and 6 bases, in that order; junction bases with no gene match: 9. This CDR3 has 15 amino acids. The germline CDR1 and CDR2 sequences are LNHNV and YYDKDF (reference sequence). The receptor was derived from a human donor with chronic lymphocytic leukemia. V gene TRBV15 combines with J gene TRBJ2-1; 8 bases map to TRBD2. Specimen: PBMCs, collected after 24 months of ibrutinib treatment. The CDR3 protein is CATSPIAGLINEQFF. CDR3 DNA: TGTGCCACCAGCCCTATAGCGGGGCTCATCAATGAGCAGTTCTTC.